This entry describes one TCR beta chain. The ends were cut back, 4 bases at V and 0 bases at J, with 14 bases in the middle. CDR1 SGHTA and CDR2 FQGTGA come from the germline V gene. CDR3 length: 16 amino acids. TCRdb's copy holds only in-frame clones and misses some; the assay was immunoSEQ multiplex PCR. The repertoire has 150,000 to 200,000 clones, 85% to 90% of them found once; the top ten carry roughly 9.8%. Seattle's enrolled individuals joined amid active infection and were then monitored longitudinally. The data are from a study of blood T cell repertoires in COVID-19. Study-level information: The origin of the acute and convalescent COVID-19 samples was the United States, Italy and Spain. In each case, the material was cDNA or gDNA derived from T cells, B-cell-depleted T cells, or PBMCs.

The sequenced sample was peripheral blood. The chain is built from TRBV7-3 and TRBJ2-3; a possible D gene is TRBD2 (6 bases). This clonotype was obtained from an older woman with COVID-19, enrolled during active disease. The CDR3 loop reads CASSSPRGASTDTQYF. The DNA of the CDR3 is TGTGCCAGCAGCTCCCCGCGGGGCGCTAGCACAGATACGCAGTATTTT.